This T cell receptor (beta chain) was profiled in a study of cytomegalovirus exposure and HLA in healthy donors. Across the study: Previous work identified 95 million to 120 million unique TCR beta sequences from about 179 million T cells.

Whole-study results and caveats: Serostatus for CMV was the only available immune exposure information. Reported findings show TCR beta sequences accurately forecast HLA-A and HLA-B alleles in most subjects. Of the V segments, some could not be distinguished, including TRBV6-2 and TRBV6-3, and were excluded.

The PCR had 60 Vbeta and 13 Jbeta primers. TCRdb's table, derived via immunoSEQ multiplex PCR, lists solely in-frame clones and lacks some. The table lists just over 200,000 clones, under 70% of them singletons. After removal of 0 bases from V and 3 bases from J, the junction contained 7 bases not matched to a gene. CDR3 length equals 16 residues. Germline-derived CDR1 and CDR2 are SGHKS and YYEKEE (reference sequence). Concerning this clone: The antigen remains undetermined.

The TCR originated in a man aged 35 to 55 in good health and CMV-seropositive. The chain joins TRBV5-5 to TRBJ2-7; 9 nucleotides align to TRBD1. The sample comprised PBMCs. The CDR3 bases are TGTGCCAGCAGCTTGGGGACAGGGGAGGAGGACTACGAGCAGTACTTC. Its translation is CASSLGTGEEDYEQYF.